The sequence of this T cell receptor (beta chain) was determined in a study of shared clonotypes between healthy human individuals. Overall study context: Three plates were used per donor for CD4 naive, three for CD4 memory, two for CD8 naive and one for CD8 memory. Findings and limits, study-wide: Relative to their counterparts shared across all four donors, non-shared clonotypes exhibited diminished generation probabilities. Though the depth was large, rarefaction showed that sorted-subset sequencing was incomplete. On the whole, naive subsets had larger estimated richness than memory subsets had.

V dropped 1 base and J dropped 0 bases, with 13 bases sitting between them. This CDR3 region has 18 residues. In germline, CDR1 is SGHTA, CDR2 FQGNSA. The table came from immunoSEQ multiplex PCR; TCRdb's copy has only in-frame clones and leaves some out. The sample yields about 690,000 clones, less than 95% seen once. A note on this clone: Its antigen is still unknown.

The genes are TRBV7-2 and TRBJ2-6; D unclear. The origin of this receptor is a man aged 18 to 30 in good health. Some clones in this sample may be carry-over from other donors' samples. Sample: memory CD8+ T cells from PBMCs. Subset given: CD45RO+ cells pooled with CCR7-negative TemRA cells. CDR3 sequence reads: CASSLVVRQYSGANVLTF. CDR3 nucleotides: TGTGCCAGCAGCTTAGTAGTCAGGCAATACTCTGGGGCCAACGTCCTGACTTTC.